The clone carrying this T cell receptor beta chain was seen many times. The record originates from a study of low-dose radiotherapy and immunotherapy resistance in tumors. Germline CDR1 reads MDHEN; CDR2 reads SYDVKM. V gave up 9 bases and J gave up 2 bases, with 8 bases separating them. The CDR3 contains 12 residues. TRAV- and TRBV-specific primers primed first-strand cDNA, covering alpha and beta chains. Using a constant-region primer together with a V-primer adapter, TCRs were subjected to 20 PCR cycles of amplification. MiXCR was run by TCRdb on the reads, yielding one entry per CDR3 protein. The sample yields roughly 60,000 distinct CDR3 sequences, around 25% seen once. The time point here: before trial treatment. Tumors of eligible patients were advanced, solid and lacking tumor-infiltrating lymphocytes.

The genes are TRBV28 and TRBJ1-5, with D unresolved. The TCR comes from a male donor with prostate cancer. The sequencing here drew on PBMCs, taken before treatment. The CDR3 nucleotides read TGTGCCAGTCAATCTCGCAATCAGCCCCAGCATTTT. This gives the protein CASQSRNQPQHF.